A single sample is the source of the 20 T cell receptor beta chains below, sequenced in a study of blood T cell repertoires in COVID-19. TCRdb's copy holds only in-frame clones and misses some; the assay was immunoSEQ multiplex PCR. The table shows about 310,000 clones, with 80% to 90% occurring only once. Material for sequencing was PBMCs or T cells enriched from blood (not recorded which). The source is a man aged 25-45 years who had recovered from COVID-19.

The J gene is TRBJ2-6, the V gene TRBV9; weak D call: TRBD1 (5 bases). Germline V gene data show CDR1 as SGDLS and CDR2 as YYNGEE. Trimming took 3 bases from V and 5 from J, leaving 9 bases between them. This CDR3 region has 14 residues. CDR3 coding DNA: TGTGCCAGCAGCGACGACAGAAGGGCCAACGTCCTGACTTTC. Translation: CASSDDRRANVLTF.

A word on this clone: The junction departs from germline at one end; a sequencing error may be responsible. This chain links TRBV10-1 with TRBJ2-2; weak D call: TRBD1 (6 bases). Germline CDR1 WNHNN, CDR2 SYGVQD (reference sequence). The CDR3 is 15 residues long. The DNA for the CDR3 is TGCGCCAGCAGAACAAATAGGGGGTGGCACCGGGGAGCTGTTTTT. This translates into CASRTNRGWHRGAVF.

For the CDR3, the DNA is TGTGCCAGCAGTGAAGCGGGACAGACGGAGCAGTACTTC. This codes for CASSEAGQTEQYF. The V gene is TRBV6-1, the J gene TRBJ2-7; 7 bases fit TRBD1. Germline V lookup: CDR1 MNHNS, CDR2 SASEGT. Unmatched junction bases numbered 3, after V lost 0 bases and J lost 7 bases. The CDR3 is made up of 13 amino acids.

The rearrangement uses TRBV13 and TRBJ1-6; D is undetermined. The CDR3 sequence is 13 residues long. V was cut by 7 bases and J by 6 bases, with 10 bases left in between. Germline CDR1 reads PRHDT; CDR2 reads FYEKMQ (reference sequence). This CDR3 reads CASTAAGNSPLHF. In nucleotides, the CDR3 is TGTGCCAGCACAGCCGCGGGTAATTCACCCCTCCACTTT.

The chain links TRBV10-3 to TRBJ1-5; 7 nucleotides align to TRBD1. Germline trimming cut 4 bases from V and 6 bases from J; bases unmatched to any gene: 6. CDR3 length equals 14 residues. Germline V gene sequence: CDR1 ENHRY, CDR2 SYGVKD. DNA for the CDR3: TGTGCCATCAGTGTCGGCCAGGGGGTTCAGCCCCAGCATTTT. Its translation: CAISVGQGVQPQHF.

The rearrangement links TRBV11-2 to TRBJ2-7; TRBD1 is a possible D gene (5 bases). Germline loops: CDR1 SGHAT, CDR2 FQNNGV. The V gene lost 2 bases and the J gene lost 3 bases, with 8 bases spanning the gap. CDR3 length: 13 amino acids. The CDR3 nucleotides are TGTGCCAGCAGCTTAACGACAGACTACGAGCAGTACTTC. As protein: CASSLTTDYEQYF.

The V and J genes are TRBV10-3 and TRBJ1-2; tentative D call: TRBD1 (5 bases). Trimming took 2 bases from V and 8 from J, leaving 12 bases between them. CDR1 and CDR2 from the germline V gene are ENHRY and SYGVKD. This CDR3 spans 13 amino acids. In DNA form, the CDR3 reads TGTGCCATCAGTGAGCAGACAGTACGCGGCTACACCTTC. Amino acids: CAISEQTVRGYTF.

The rearrangement uses TRBV10-3 and TRBJ1-6; D not resolved. There are 16 residues in the CDR3. The germline CDR1 and CDR2 sequences are ENHRY and SYGVKD. Trimming removed 2 bases at V and 0 bases at J, with 8 bases between. The CDR3 DNA sequence: TGTGCCATCAGTGAGCACGGTAGCTCCTATAATTCACCCCTCCACTTT. This translates into CAISEHGSSYNSPLHF.

This clone occurred once. J is TRBJ2-3 and V is TRBV7-9; 7 nucleotides align to TRBD1. Per the germline V gene, CDR1 is SEHNR and CDR2 is FQNEAQ (reference sequence). The CDR3 is 15 residues long. V was clipped by 6 bases and J by 5 bases; unmatched bases: 11. In nucleotides, the CDR3 is TGTGCCAGCAGACAGGGACAGCCAACCCGAGATACGCAGTATTTT. Protein sequence: CASRQGQPTRDTQYF.

The gene calls are TRBV6-5 and TRBJ1-2, with 7 bases aligning to TRBD1. V shed 6 bases and J 2 bases; nucleotides not matched to a gene: 6. This CDR3 is built from 14 residues. Germline V lookup: CDR1 MNHEY, CDR2 SVGAGI. The CDR3 protein is CASRATGLNYGYTF. The DNA of the CDR3 is TGTGCCAGCAGGGCGACAGGGTTGAACTATGGCTACACCTTC.

The chain recombines TRBV5-1 with TRBJ2-2, with D possibly being TRBD1 (5 bases). The V and J ends lost 3 bases and 5 bases respectively, with 11 bases between them. Germline CDR1 and CDR2: SGHRS and YFSETQ. The CDR3 runs 14 residues. The DNA of the CDR3 is TGCGCCAGCAGCTCAGACAGATTAACCGGGGAGCTGTTTTTT. Protein: CASSSDRLTGELFF.

This rearrangement joins TRBV3-1 (or the pseudogene TRBV3-2) to TRBJ1-3, with unresolved D. Trimming stripped 7 bases from V and 0 bases from J, with 13 bases between. This CDR3 spans 15 amino acids. The V gene's germline CDR1 is LGHDT and CDR2 YNNKEL (reference sequence). The DNA for the CDR3 is TGTGCCAGCACCCCACCCGGGAGCTCTGGAAACACCATATATTTT. It specifies CASTPPGSSGNTIYF.

With regard to this clone: This specimen includes other DNA sequences encoding the same CDR3. The chain is built from TRBV9 and TRBJ2-5; no reliable D call. The CDR3 is made up of 13 amino acids. Germline V gives CDR1 SGDLS, CDR2 YYNGEE. V lost 2 bases to trimming and J lost 3 bases, with 8 bases between them. CDR3 loop: CASSVASKETQYF. CDR3 DNA sequence: TGTGCCAGCAGCGTGGCTAGTAAAGAGACCCAGTACTTC.

This clone was found a few times. V gene TRBV25-1 combines with J gene TRBJ1-2; perhaps TRBD1 as D (5 bases). In germline, CDR1 is MGHDK, CDR2 SYGVNS. The CDR3 runs to 15 residues. V lost 4 bases, J lost 6 bases, and 18 bases lay in between. CDR3 DNA sequence: TGTGCCAGCAGTGCTTCGGGCCTCCGGGGGAATGGCTACACCTTC. This translates into CASSASGLRGNGYTF.

This clone was recorded a few times. This sequence joins TRBV6-1 and TRBJ1-3, with D uncertain. The CDR3 extends over 15 amino acids. CDR1 is MNHNS and CDR2 is SASEGT in the germline V gene. V lost 2 bases and J 4 bases, leaving 12 bases between the germline ends. CDR3 protein: CASSEFILSGNTIYF. CDR3 DNA: TGTGCCAGCAGTGAATTCATTCTATCAGGAAACACCATATATTTT.

V usage is TRBV6-2 or TRBV6-3 and J usage is TRBJ2-5; a weak D match, TRBD2 (7 bases). Looked up from germline, CDR1 is MNHEY and CDR2 is SVGEGT. Trimming stripped 4 bases from V and 1 base from J, with 10 bases between. This CDR3 contains 14 residues. As DNA, the CDR3 is TGTGCCAGCAGTTGGGGGGGCCGCCAAGAGACCCAGTACTTC. This codes for CASSWGGRQETQYF.

In its sample, this clone was seen once. This chain connects TRBV3-1 (or the pseudogene TRBV3-2) to TRBJ1-1, with D perhaps TRBD1 (5 bases). The CDR3 spans 14 residues. Trimming pared 0 bases from V and 2 bases from J, leaving 7 bases between. Germline V lookup: CDR1 LGHDT, CDR2 YNNKEL (reference sequence). The DNA for the CDR3 is TGTGCCAGCAGCCAAGAACAGGTCAACACTGAAGCTTTCTTT. Amino acid sequence: CASSQEQVNTEAFF.

The chain has TRBV5-5 and TRBJ1-2; D possibly corresponds to TRBD1 (5 bases). Germline V gene data show CDR1 as SGHKS and CDR2 as YYEKEE (reference sequence). CDR3 length: 16 amino acids. V lost 2 bases and J 5 bases, leaving 19 bases between the germline ends. The CDR3 loop is CASSLTEEGRSYGYTF. In nucleotides, the CDR3 is TGTGCCAGCAGCTTAACTGAGGAGGGGCGGTCTTATGGCTACACCTTC.

J is TRBJ1-2 and V is TRBV6-4, with 8 bases aligning to TRBD1. Germline V gene sequence: CDR1 MRHNA, CDR2 SNTAGT. The CDR3 totals 17 residues. The ends lost 8 bases at V and 4 bases at J; junction bases unmatched: 18. Here the CDR3 reads CASVTPGQGILGYGYTF. The CDR3 nucleotides are TGTGCCAGCGTGACCCCAGGACAGGGAATATTAGGCTATGGCTACACCTTC.

The rearrangement links TRBV6-6 to TRBJ1-1; possibly TRBD1 for D (5 bases). The V end lost 6 bases, the J end lost 4 bases, and 18 bases lay between the germline ends. The CDR3 length is 15 residues. Germline V gene sequence: CDR1 MNHNY, CDR2 SVGAGI (reference sequence). CDR3 sequence reads: CASRPRGGGSTEAFF. The CDR3 DNA reads as TGTGCCAGCAGACCCCGTGGGGGGGGGTCCACTGAAGCTTTCTTT.